This entry lists 17 T cell receptor beta chains sequenced from one sample in a study of blood T cells in healthy people across ages. Together with a sample-barcoded 5' primer, a J-beta primer mix was included in a second PCR lasting about 7 to 11 cycles. TCRdb itself ran the 5' RACE reads through MiXCR, one entry per CDR3 protein. Found here are over a million distinct CDR3 sequences, roughly 40% of them singletons; the top ten hold roughly 7.7%. The sequenced sample was blood. The receptor source for this set is a young woman in good health.

This clonotype was detected only a few times. The rearrangement joins TRBV5-5 to TRBJ2-5, with D perhaps TRBD1 (5 bases). Trimming shortened V by 4 bases and J by 3 bases, and 10 bases separated the two germline ends. The CDR3 runs to 13 residues. Germline V gene data show CDR1 as SGHKS and CDR2 as YYEKEE (reference sequence). CDR3 sequence reads: CASSAPGKETQYF. CDR3 bases: TGTGCCAGCAGCGCCCCAGGGAAAGAGACCCAGTACTTC.

This clonotype came up a few times. This chain connects TRBV18 to TRBJ2-1; tentative D call: TRBD1 (5 bases). The CDR3 extends over 15 amino acids. Germline V gene lookup returns CDR1 KGHSH and CDR2 LQKENI. V was trimmed by 1 base and J by 2 bases, leaving 9 bases between them. CDR3 sequence reads: CASSPQGQTYNEQFF. CDR3 DNA: TGTGCCAGCTCACCACAGGGGCAGACCTACAATGAGCAGTTCTTC. Full variable domain (outside the CDR3, taken from reference TRBV18 and TRBJ2-1): NAGVMQNPRHLVRRRGQEARLRCSPMKGHSHVYWYRQLPEEGLKFMVYLQKENIIDESGMPKERFSAEFPKEGPSILRIQQVVRGDSAAYFCASSPQGQTYNEQFFGPGTRLTVL.

V is TRBV27 and J is TRBJ2-7; tentatively, D is TRBD2 (5 bases). The V gene's germline CDR1 is MNHEY and CDR2 SMNVEV (reference sequence). The length of the CDR3 is 16 residues. Trimming removed 4 bases from V and 2 bases from J, with 18 bases in between. This chain's CDR3 is CASSSLTGNPPYEQYF. CDR3 nucleotide sequence: TGTGCCAGCAGTTCTCTCACCGGGAATCCTCCCTACGAGCAGTACTTC.

This clonotype was counted many times. The chain combines TRBV6-4 with TRBJ2-6; D remains unclear. CDR1 and CDR2 from the germline V gene are MRHNA and SNTAGT. V was cut by 0 bases and J by 3 bases, with 0 bases left in between. This CDR3 has 13 residues. CDR3 nucleotides: TGTGCCAGCAGTGACTCTGGGGCCAACGTCCTGACTTTC. This gives the protein CASSDSGANVLTF.

V usage is TRBV4-2 and J usage is TRBJ2-1; no clear D. In germline, CDR1 is LGHNA, CDR2 YNFKEQ. This CDR3 has 16 amino acids. Deletions cut 1 base from V and 0 bases from J, with 10 bases between. CDR3 DNA sequence: TGTGCCAGCAGCCAAGGGGCGGTCGCCTCCTACAATGAGCAGTTCTTC. It codes for CASSQGAVASYNEQFF.

The V call is TRBV20-1, the J call TRBJ2-5; possibly TRBD1 for D (5 bases). CDR1 is DFQATT, CDR2 SNEGSKA, per germline (reference sequence). The CDR3 consists of 14 residues. The V end was cut by 3 bases, the J end by 2 bases, with 13 bases between. DNA for the CDR3: TGCAGTGCTAGGGCCGAGACAGAGCAAGAGACCCAGTACTTC. It translates to CSARAETEQETQYF.

The chain recombines TRBV5-1 with TRBJ1-2; D is unclear. CDR3 length: 17 residues. Trimming took off 4 bases at V and 6 bases at J, with 25 bases between the two ends. The germline gives CDR1 SGHRS, CDR2 YFSETQ. The CDR3 here is CASSAYRTDPPRDGYTF. The CDR3 DNA reads TGCGCCAGCAGCGCCTATAGGACGGACCCGCCCCGGGATGGCTACACCTTC.

The chain links TRBV20-1 to TRBJ1-6; D gene uncertain. V was clipped by 5 bases and J by 5 bases, with 7 bases between them. CDR1 is DFQATT and CDR2 is SNEGSKA in the germline V gene (reference sequence). The CDR3 is 12 residues long. CDR3 sequence: CSAAGNNSPLHF. As DNA, the CDR3 is TGCAGTGCTGCAGGAAATAATTCACCCCTCCACTTT.

This clonotype was seen only a few times. The chain uses TRBV5-1 and TRBJ2-3; 8 bases are shared with TRBD1. The V gene end was trimmed by 0 bases and the J gene end by 0 bases; junction bases not matched to a gene: 6. The germline gives CDR1 SGHRS, CDR2 YFSETQ. The CDR3 is 17 amino acids. CDR3 sequence reads: CASSLAGQVISTDTQYF. DNA for the CDR3: TGCGCCAGCAGCTTGGCGGGACAGGTTATAAGCACAGATACGCAGTATTTT.

V usage is TRBV27 and J usage is TRBJ2-2; TRBD1 aligns across 8 bases. CDR1 is MNHEY, CDR2 SMNVEV, per germline (reference sequence). V lost 2 bases, J lost 1 base, and 3 bases stayed unmatched. The CDR3 runs to 16 residues. In DNA, the CDR3 is TGTGCCAGCAGTTTACCACAGGGGGTGAACACCGGGGAGCTGTTTTTT. Its protein product is CASSLPQGVNTGELFF.

This clonotype was counted once. The rearrangement links TRBV5-1 to TRBJ2-7, with D possibly being TRBD1 or TRBD2 (5 bases each). The ends were cut back, 3 bases at V and 0 bases at J, with 10 bases in the middle. Germline values: CDR1 SGHRS, CDR2 YFSETQ. The CDR3 sequence is 14 residues long. The DNA for the CDR3 is TGCGCCAGCAGCTCGCAGAGGGGCTCCTACGAGCAGTACTTC. Translating it yields CASSSQRGSYEQYF.

The chain recombines TRBV29-1 with TRBJ2-2; TRBD1 might be the D (6 bases). Germline V gene data show CDR1 as SQVTM and CDR2 as ANQGSEA. The CDR3 runs 13 residues. Trimming took off 3 bases at V and 8 bases at J, with 13 bases between the two ends. CDR3 loop: CSVEGLGGGELFF. For the CDR3, the DNA is TGCAGCGTTGAGGGCCTAGGGGGTGGGGAGCTGTTTTTT.

A word on this clonotype: The junction departs from the called germline gene at one end, perhaps through a read error. The chain carries TRBV15 and TRBJ2-7; possible D gene TRBD2, 6 bases. Germline CDR1 reads LNHNV; CDR2 reads YYDKDF (reference sequence). This CDR3 contains 11 residues. The CDR3 DNA reads TGTGCCACCAACAGAGGACTAGAGCAGTACTTC. This sequence encodes CATNRGLEQYF.

The table lists this clonotype with many counts. The chain joins TRBV29-1 to TRBJ1-4; 7 bases match TRBD1. V was clipped by 7 bases and J by 7 bases; unmatched bases: 9. Germline V gene lookup returns CDR1 SQVTM and CDR2 ANQGSEA. This CDR3 contains 13 residues. The DNA for the CDR3 is TGCAGCGCGAACAGGGGTTTAGGTGAAAAACTGTTTTTT. This sequence encodes CSANRGLGEKLFF.

V and J are TRBV2 and TRBJ2-7; the D gene is possibly TRBD1 (6 bases). The CDR3 has 14 amino acids. Germline V CDR1 and CDR2: SNHLY, FYNNEI. Trimming removed 7 bases at V and 2 bases at J, with 15 bases between. CDR3: CASKGDTLTYEQYF. The DNA of the CDR3 is TGTGCCAGCAAGGGGGACACTCTAACCTACGAGCAGTACTTC.

The genes are TRBV29-1 and TRBJ1-3; D call uncertain. CDR3 length equals 19 residues. CDR1 is SQVTM and CDR2 is ANQGSEA in the germline V gene. V lost 1 base, J lost 0 bases, and 22 bases lay in between. In DNA, the CDR3 is TGCAGCGTTGAAGCGGGTCGGGATGCCGGAGACCCCTCTGGAAACACCATATATTTT. Amino acids: CSVEAGRDAGDPSGNTIYF.

This clonotype was observed a few times. The rearrangement joins TRBV7-2 to TRBJ2-3; TRBD2 agrees at 10 bases. CDR1 is SGHTA and CDR2 is FQGNSA in the germline V gene. Germline trimming cut 3 bases from V and 7 bases from J; bases unmatched to any gene: 13. This CDR3 region has 17 residues. In nucleotides, the CDR3 is TGTGCCAGCAGCTTCGGGCTAGCGGGGGCGGTGGGGAATACGCAGTATTTT. This encodes CASSFGLAGAVGNTQYF.